These T cell receptor beta chains were read from a single sample in a study of chemoradiotherapy in HPV16-positive cancers. The method was immunoSEQ multiplex PCR; TCRdb's version includes in-frame clones alone and lacks a portion of them. This table holds about 12,000 clones, roughly 87% found once. Here the sequenced sample was blood, taken from a patient who underwent chemoradiotherapy. The source is a human donor with HPV-associated anogenital cancer. Each CDR3 is given with its conserved first and last residue. A D gene is named only where the DNA matches it firmly. The size of a clone is reported for some rows only, either as once, few or many, or as a class for expanded clones.

abundance: -; j_gene: TRBJ2-5; v_gene: TRBV7-2; d_gene: -; CDR3aa: CASSLAGAKETQYF; CDR3nt: TGTGCCAGCAGCTTAGCAGGGGCCAAGGAGACCCAGTACTTC
abundance: -; j_gene: TRBJ1-1; v_gene: TRBV6-1; d_gene: -; CDR3aa: CASTRIWGAAAFF; CDR3nt: TGTGCCAGCACTAGAATATGGGGGGCGGCGGCTTTCTTT
abundance: -; j_gene: TRBJ2-7; v_gene: TRBV19; d_gene: TRBD2; CDR3aa: CASRVSGGLYEQYF; CDR3nt: TGTGCCAGTAGGGTAAGCGGGGGGTTATACGAGCAGTACTTC
abundance: -; j_gene: TRBJ2-1; v_gene: TRBV9; d_gene: TRBD2; CDR3aa: CASSVDSGRYNEQFF; CDR3nt: TGTGCCAGCAGCGTAGATAGCGGGAGGTACAATGAGCAGTTCTTC
abundance: -; j_gene: TRBJ2-7; v_gene: TRBV6-5; d_gene: TRBD2; CDR3aa: CASSYSPRTGGYEQYF; CDR3nt: TGTGCCAGCAGTTACTCGCCAAGGACGGGGGGCTACGAGCAGTACTTC
abundance: once; j_gene: TRBJ1-1; v_gene: TRBV12-5; d_gene: -; CDR3aa: CASGLVRGVNTEAFF; CDR3nt: TGTGCTAGTGGTTTGGTAAGGGGGGTGAACACTGAAGCTTTCTTT
abundance: -; j_gene: TRBJ2-7; v_gene: TRBV28; d_gene: TRBD2; CDR3aa: CASNSYLERERYEQYF; CDR3nt: TGTGCCAGCAATTCATACCTAGAGCGGGAAAGATACGAGCAGTACTTC
abundance: -; j_gene: TRBJ2-7; v_gene: TRBV6-5; d_gene: TRBD2; CDR3aa: CASSYLAGESYEQYF; CDR3nt: TGTGCCAGCAGTTACCTAGCGGGAGAGTCCTACGAGCAGTACTTC
abundance: -; j_gene: TRBJ2-1; v_gene: TRBV11-1; d_gene: -; CDR3aa: CASSPVLTNEQFF; CDR3nt: TGTGCCAGCAGCCCCGTACTAACCAATGAGCAGTTCTTC
abundance: -; j_gene: TRBJ1-1; v_gene: TRBV19; d_gene: -; CDR3aa: CASIRTGMNTEAFF; CDR3nt: TGTGCCAGTATTAGAACAGGGATGAACACTGAAGCTTTCTTT
abundance: -; j_gene: TRBJ1-5; v_gene: TRBV7-2; d_gene: -; CDR3aa: CASSPGGQWGSPQHF; CDR3nt: TGTGCCAGCAGCCCGGGTGGACAGTGGGGATCACCCCAGCATTTT
abundance: -; j_gene: TRBJ2-1; v_gene: TRBV27; d_gene: TRBD2; CDR3aa: CASSFGTSGRTPPRAQFF; CDR3nt: TGTGCCAGCAGTTTTGGGACTAGCGGGAGGACTCCCCCCCGGGCGCAGTTCTTC
abundance: once; j_gene: TRBJ2-1; v_gene: TRBV7-9; d_gene: TRBD2; CDR3aa: CASSFVRGGYNEQFF; CDR3nt: TGTGCCAGCAGCTTTGTACGGGGGGGATACAATGAGCAGTTCTTC
abundance: -; j_gene: TRBJ2-2; v_gene: TRBV6-1; d_gene: -; CDR3aa: CASKGGGADTGELFF; CDR3nt: TGTGCCAGCAAAGGAGGGGGGGCCGACACCGGGGAGCTGTTTTTT
abundance: -; j_gene: TRBJ1-1; v_gene: TRBV18; d_gene: -; CDR3aa: CASSPGGVNTEAFF; CDR3nt: TGTGCCAGCTCACCGGGGGGGGTGAACACTGAAGCTTTCTTT
abundance: -; j_gene: TRBJ2-1; v_gene: TRBV6-5; d_gene: TRBD1; CDR3aa: CASKRDSLNEQFF; CDR3nt: TGTGCCAGCAAACGGGACAGCCTCAATGAGCAGTTCTTC